A single sample is the source of the 31 T cell receptor beta chains below, sequenced in a study of cytomegalovirus exposure and HLA in healthy donors. PCR used 60 Vbeta primers and 13 Jbeta primers. Generated by immunoSEQ multiplex PCR, the TCRdb table keeps only in-frame clones and is missing some. Here the sample spans about 160,000 clones, about 85% being singletons. The sequenced sample was PBMCs. The receptors originated from a boy younger than 10 in good health and CMV-seronegative.

The V call is TRBV19, the J call TRBJ2-7; a weak D match, TRBD1 (6 bases). The CDR3 has 14 amino acids. V shed 1 base and J shed 5 bases, with 12 bases lying between them. Germline CDR1 reads LNHDA; CDR2 reads SQIVND (reference sequence). In DNA form, the CDR3 reads TGTGCCAGTAGTATAGGGGGGCCGGCGGACGAGCAGTACTTC. As protein: CASSIGGPADEQYF.

To note about this clone: The junction departs from the called germline gene at one end, perhaps through a read error. This chain joins TRBV7-9 and TRBJ2-1, with D tentatively TRBD1 (5 bases). Germline CDR1 is SEHNR and CDR2 is FQNEAQ (reference sequence). This CDR3 region has 17 residues. The CDR3 is CSSSPRSWPQGYNEQFF. The CDR3 nucleotides read TGTTCCAGCAGCCCCCGGTCGTGGCCTCAGGGTTACAATGAGCAGTTCTTC. Using reference TRBV7-9 and TRBJ2-1 for the parts outside the CDR3, the full variable domain is DTGVSQNPRHKITKRGQNVTFRCDPISEHNRLYWYRQTLGQGPEFLTYFQNEAQLEKSRLLSDRFSAERPKGSFSTLEIQRTEQGDSAMYLCSSSPRSWPQGYNEQFFGPGTRLTVL.

V usage is TRBV19 and J usage is TRBJ1-2; D unresolved. Per the germline V gene, CDR1 is LNHDA and CDR2 is SQIVND (reference sequence). V shed 0 bases and J shed 2 bases, with 7 bases lying between them. The CDR3 is 14 amino acids. The DNA for the CDR3 is TGTGCCAGTAGTATAGAAACTGTCAACTATGGCTACACCTTC. Encoded protein: CASSIETVNYGYTF.

The CDR3 bases are TGTGCCAGCATTCTAACAGTTAACACTGAAGCTTTCTTT. Amino acids: CASILTVNTEAFF. The rearrangement joins TRBV6-1 to TRBJ1-1; D remains unclear. The germline gives CDR1 MNHNS, CDR2 SASEGT. V was trimmed by 7 bases and J by 2 bases, leaving 11 bases between them. The CDR3 is made up of 13 amino acids.

In its sample, this clone was seen once. This chain uses TRBV7-3 with TRBJ2-2; 9 bases match TRBD1. Germline CDR1 and CDR2: SGHTA and FQGTGA. This CDR3 has 15 amino acids. V lost 8 bases to trimming and J lost 5 bases; unmatched junction nucleotides: 9. CDR3 nucleotides: TGTGCCAGCTCATCCGGGACAGGGAGTACCGGGGAGCTGTTTTTT. This codes for CASSSGTGSTGELFF.

A single count supports this clone. The chain combines TRBV29-1 with TRBJ2-7, with D maybe TRBD2 (6 bases). V was shortened by 2 bases and J by 6 bases, with 11 bases between the two germline ends. CDR1 SQVTM and CDR2 ANQGSEA come from the germline V gene. This CDR3 comprises 12 residues. This CDR3 is CSVELLAREQYF. The CDR3 coding sequence is TGCAGCGTTGAATTGCTAGCGCGCGAGCAGTACTTC.

The V gene is TRBV5-1, the J gene TRBJ1-3; TRBD1 is a possible D gene (5 bases). This CDR3 has 15 amino acids. Trimming stripped 0 bases from V and 7 bases from J, with 14 bases between. The germline V gene encodes CDR1 SGHRS and CDR2 YFSETQ. CDR3 nucleotide sequence: TGCGCCAGCAGCTTGGAGGGGCTTCTTGCGAACACCATATATTTT. Its translation is CASSLEGLLANTIYF.

The table lists this clone with a count of one. The chain joins TRBV27 to TRBJ1-2, with D possibly matching TRBD1 (6 bases). Germline V CDR1 and CDR2: MNHEY, SMNVEV (reference sequence). V was trimmed by 2 bases and J by 4 bases, leaving 14 bases between them. The CDR3 extends over 15 amino acids. The CDR3 nucleotides read TGTGCCAGCAGTTTAGCGGGGGCAATGGGCTATGGCTACACCTTC. Translating gives CASSLAGAMGYGYTF.

The chain carries TRBV5-1 and TRBJ2-3; weak D call: TRBD2 (5 bases). Germline lookup yields CDR1 SGHRS and CDR2 YFSETQ. CDR3 length equals 15 residues. V dropped 4 bases and J dropped 2 bases, with 14 bases sitting between them. The CDR3 DNA is TGCGCCAGCAGCGGGCTTGGGAGTGTCACAGATACGCAGTATTTT. Translated, it gives CASSGLGSVTDTQYF.

The chain carries TRBV5-5 and TRBJ1-1, with D perhaps TRBD1 (5 bases). Looked up from germline, CDR1 is SGHKS and CDR2 is YYEKEE (reference sequence). V dropped 1 base and J dropped 7 bases, with 14 bases sitting between them. The CDR3 runs 14 residues. As DNA, the CDR3 is TGTGCCAGCAGCTTGCGCGGGGGAACAGGTGAAGCTTTCTTT. This gives the protein CASSLRGGTGEAFF.

The rearrangement uses TRBV18 and TRBJ1-1; D might be TRBD1 (6 bases). CDR1 is KGHSH, CDR2 LQKENI, per germline. Trimming shortened V by 7 bases and J by 5 bases, and 17 bases separated the two germline ends. The CDR3 loop spans 14 amino acids. CDR3 coding DNA: TGTGCCAGCTTCTCGAAACAGGGTTGGACTGAAGCTTTCTTT. It is translated as CASFSKQGWTEAFF.

The chain employs TRBV6-5 and TRBJ2-1; TRBD2 aligns across 8 bases. Germline CDR1 reads MNHEY; CDR2 reads SVGAGI. The length of the CDR3 is 14 residues. The V segment lost 6 bases and the J segment 10 bases; nucleotides outside the gene matches: 11. The CDR3 here is CASSPLRIAGEQFF. As DNA, the CDR3 is TGTGCCAGCAGCCCCTTACGCATAGCGGGAGAGCAGTTCTTC.

Only one count was recorded for this clone. The chain recombines TRBV6-6 with TRBJ2-1, with TRBD1 matching 7 bases. The CDR3 covers 16 residues. The germline V gene encodes CDR1 MNHNY and CDR2 SVGAGI (reference sequence). With 2 bases clipped from V and 1 base from J, the junction kept 5 bases outside the gene matches. CDR3 in amino acids: CASSYNRDSSYNEQFF. In DNA form, the CDR3 reads TGTGCCAGCAGTTACAACCGGGACAGTTCCTACAATGAGCAGTTCTTC.

The V call is TRBV28, the J call TRBJ1-2; 8 nucleotides agree with TRBD1. The CDR3 contains 14 residues. CDR1 is MDHEN and CDR2 is SYDVKM in the germline V gene. V lost 5 bases, J lost 4 bases, and 6 bases stayed unmatched. The CDR3 sequence is CASSARDRIYGYTF. CDR3 bases: TGTGCCAGCAGTGCACGGGACAGGATCTATGGCTACACCTTC.

This chain joins TRBV7-6 and TRBJ2-4; TRBD2 matches at 9 bases. Germline loops: CDR1 SGHVS, CDR2 FNYEAQ. J lost 3 bases, V lost 1 base, and 13 bases had no gene match. This CDR3 comprises 19 residues. The DNA of the CDR3 is TGTGCCAGCAGCTTAGGGGGAGGGGCGGGAGGGCCCGTCAAAAACATTCAGTACTTC. It is translated as CASSLGGGAGGPVKNIQYF.

The rearrangement uses TRBV19 and TRBJ2-1; 7 bases are a match to TRBD2. V lost 3 bases, J lost 5 bases, and 13 bases stayed unmatched. Germline V gene sequence: CDR1 LNHDA, CDR2 SQIVND (reference sequence). The CDR3 contains 17 residues. The CDR3 loop is CASSILGGGGGDNEQFF. In DNA, the CDR3 is TGTGCCAGTAGTATTTTGGGCGGCGGGGGAGGGGACAATGAGCAGTTCTTC.

The table lists this clone with a count of one. The V gene is TRBV29-1, the J gene TRBJ1-1; D unresolved. Trimming removed 4 bases at V and 5 bases at J, with 14 bases between. The CDR3 covers 13 residues. CDR1 and CDR2 from the germline V gene are SQVTM and ANQGSEA. CDR3 nucleotide sequence: TGCAGCGTTGCCGGAGCCGCCGGGACTGAAGCTTTCTTT. Amino acids: CSVAGAAGTEAFF.

The chain is built from TRBV19 and TRBJ1-5; no definite D call. V lost 2 bases, J lost 9 bases, and 17 bases lay in between. There are 15 residues in the CDR3. CDR1 is LNHDA and CDR2 is SQIVND in the germline V gene (reference sequence). CDR3 sequence reads: CASSIFRNLRVPQHF. CDR3 in DNA: TGTGCCAGTAGTATATTCCGGAATCTACGGGTGCCCCAGCATTTT.

This sequence joins TRBV19 and TRBJ1-1; a possible D gene is TRBD1 (6 bases). The CDR3 is 13 residues long. Germline CDR1 is LNHDA and CDR2 is SQIVND (reference sequence). Trimming shortened V by 6 bases and J by 1 base, and 9 bases separated the two germline ends. As DNA, the CDR3 is TGTGCCAGTAGGCCCAGGGGGAACACTGAAGCTTTCTTT. As protein: CASRPRGNTEAFF.

This clone was detected only once. The rearrangement links TRBV6-6 to TRBJ2-5; D possibly corresponds to TRBD2 (7 bases). This CDR3 contains 14 residues. Germline lookup yields CDR1 MNHNY and CDR2 SVGAGI (reference sequence). V was cut by 4 bases and J by 5 bases, with 14 bases left in between. The CDR3 reads CASSWYEGGETQYF. CDR3 DNA sequence: TGTGCCAGCAGTTGGTATGAGGGGGGGGAGACCCAGTACTTC.

V is TRBV27 and J is TRBJ2-7, with 9 bases matching TRBD1. Per germline, CDR1 MNHEY and CDR2 SMNVEV (reference sequence). V was clipped by 6 bases and J by 3 bases; unmatched bases: 12. The length of the CDR3 is 16 residues. DNA of the CDR3: TGTGCCAGCAGAACTGACAGGGGGTCCCCCCTCTACGAGCAGTACTTC. It encodes CASRTDRGSPLYEQYF.

The V gene is TRBV7-2, the J gene TRBJ2-1, with TRBD2 matching 16 bases. This CDR3 has 16 amino acids. V lost 3 bases to trimming and J lost 10 bases; unmatched junction nucleotides: 6. Germline V CDR1 and CDR2: SGHTA, FQGNSA. The CDR3 is CASSFPGLAGGREQFF. As DNA, the CDR3 is TGTGCCAGCAGCTTTCCGGGACTAGCGGGAGGGCGGGAGCAGTTCTTC.

CDR3 amino acids: CASSPSPQGRQYV. The CDR3 DNA follows: TGTGCCAGCAGTCCTAGTCCACAGGGAAGGCAGTACGTC. The chain links TRBV6-5 to TRBJ2-7, with a tentative D call TRBD1 (6 bases). The germline CDR1 and CDR2 sequences are MNHEY and SVGAGI. V dropped 5 bases and J dropped 9 bases, with 17 bases sitting between them. This CDR3 has 13 residues.

V gene TRBV5-1 combines with J gene TRBJ2-2, with a tentative D call TRBD1 (5 bases). This CDR3 is 15 amino acids long. Germline CDR1 reads SGHRS; CDR2 reads YFSETQ. V lost 1 base to trimming and J lost 1 base, with 8 bases between them. CDR3 in amino acids: CASSLWQGNTGELFF. The DNA for the CDR3 is TGCGCCAGCAGCTTGTGGCAGGGGAACACCGGGGAGCTGTTTTTT.

This chain links TRBV30 with TRBJ1-6, with 10 bases fitting TRBD1. Germline V gives CDR1 GTSNPN, CDR2 SVGIG (reference sequence). The V and J ends lost 7 bases and 13 bases, in that order; junction bases with no gene match: 16. The CDR3 extends over 15 amino acids. The CDR3 bases are TGTGCCTCGACAGGGGGCAATGGGGGCGGGCCGCCCCTCCACTTT. This codes for CASTGGNGGGPPLHF.

The chain links TRBV6-4 to TRBJ2-1; TRBD2 matches 8 bases. Germline V lookup: CDR1 MRHNA, CDR2 SNTAGT. V gave up 3 bases and J gave up 9 bases; unmatched junction bases: 4. The CDR3 extends over 13 amino acids. The CDR3 sequence is CASSEGSGTEQFF. The CDR3, as DNA: TGTGCCAGCAGTGAAGGTAGCGGGACTGAGCAGTTCTTC.

V usage is TRBV5-1 and J usage is TRBJ2-1; 11 bases map to TRBD2. Germline V gene sequence: CDR1 SGHRS, CDR2 YFSETQ. The trim removed 5 bases at V and 8 bases at J, leaving 9 bases unmatched. The CDR3 consists of 15 residues. The DNA for the CDR3 is TGCGCCAGCAGTAGTAGCGGGGGGGCCATGGATGAGCAGTTCTTC. It yields the protein CASSSSGGAMDEQFF.

This clone was seen a few times. The rearrangement uses TRBV5-6 and TRBJ1-4, with D perhaps matching TRBD1 (5 bases). Trimming took 4 bases from V and 6 from J, leaving 16 bases between them. Per germline, CDR1 SGHDT and CDR2 YYEEEE. The CDR3 runs to 15 residues. The CDR3 spells CASSGPLGTYEKLFF. DNA of the CDR3: TGTGCCAGCAGCGGACCCCTTGGGACTTATGAAAAACTGTTTTTT.

This clone appeared a few times. The rearrangement links TRBV15 to TRBJ2-5; TRBD1 matches 7 bases. CDR1 and CDR2 from the germline V gene are LNHNV and YYDKDF (reference sequence). With 3 bases clipped from V and 2 bases from J, the junction kept 6 bases outside the gene matches. CDR3 length equals 15 residues. In DNA form, the CDR3 reads TGTGCCACCAGCAGGGGGGACAGCGTGCAAGAGACCCAGTACTTC. Protein product: CATSRGDSVQETQYF.

The gene calls are TRBV15 and TRBJ2-7; 12 bases line up with TRBD1. V was clipped by 6 bases and J by 3 bases; unmatched bases: 12. This CDR3 is built from 17 residues. The germline V gene has CDR1 LNHNV and CDR2 YYDKDF (reference sequence). The CDR3 sequence: CATSPGNGDRGLYEQYV. In nucleotides, the CDR3 is TGTGCCACCAGTCCAGGGAACGGGGACAGGGGGCTCTACGAGCAGTACGTC.

The chain uses TRBV28 and TRBJ2-7; 7 bases fit TRBD2. The germline V gene encodes CDR1 MDHEN and CDR2 SYDVKM. The length of the CDR3 is 14 residues. V dropped 1 base and J dropped 7; count of bases not matched to a gene: 7. CDR3 loop: CASSLSGGSREQYF. The CDR3 DNA is TGTGCCAGCAGTTTATCTGGCGGGAGCCGGGAGCAGTACTTC.